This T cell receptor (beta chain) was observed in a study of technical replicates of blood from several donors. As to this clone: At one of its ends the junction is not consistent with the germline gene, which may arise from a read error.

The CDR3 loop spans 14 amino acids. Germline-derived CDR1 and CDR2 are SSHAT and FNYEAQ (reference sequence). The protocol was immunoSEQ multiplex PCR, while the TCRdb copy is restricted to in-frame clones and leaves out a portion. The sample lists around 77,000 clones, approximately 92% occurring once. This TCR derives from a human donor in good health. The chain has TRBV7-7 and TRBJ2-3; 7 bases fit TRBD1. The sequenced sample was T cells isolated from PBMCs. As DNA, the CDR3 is TGTGCTAGCAGCTTCGACAGGGACACAGATACGCAGTATTTT. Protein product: CASSFDRDTDTQYF.